A selection of T cell receptor beta chains follows, all from one sample in a study of shared clonotypes between healthy human individuals. The table came from immunoSEQ multiplex PCR; TCRdb's copy has only in-frame clones and leaves some out. The data contain 750,000 to 1,000,000 clones, 80% to 95% of them singletons. Sequencing used naive CD8+ T cells sorted from blood. These receptor sequences come from a man aged 25-45 years in good health. Each CDR3 is given with its conserved first and last residue. The D gene is left open where the match is weak. Some rows mark clone size as missing; the rest say once, few, many or name a class of expanded clone.

cdr3_aa	cdr3_nt	j_call	v_call	clone_size	d_call
CASSLVQGETQYF	TGTGCCAGCAGCTTGGTGCAGGGAGAGACCCAGTACTTC	TRBJ2-5	TRBV5-6	-	-
CAISFTSVHEQFF	TGTGCCATCAGTTTTACTAGCGTTCATGAGCAGTTCTTC	TRBJ2-1	TRBV10-3	-	TRBD2
CASSLAPGGDPYEQYF	TGTGCCAGCAGCTTAGCTCCTGGGGGTGACCCCTACGAGCAGTACTTC	TRBJ2-7	TRBV7-9	-	-
CASSKGDRSSYEQYF	TGCGCCAGCAGCAAAGGGGACAGGAGCTCCTACGAGCAGTACTTC	TRBJ2-7	TRBV4-1	-	TRBD1
CASSLGADSSYEQYF	TGTGCCAGCAGTTTAGGTGCGGACAGCTCCTACGAGCAGTACTTC	TRBJ2-7	TRBV27	-	-
CASSSPRGRGTFNQPQHF	TGTGCCAGCAGCTCGCCAAGAGGCAGGGGCACCTTCAATCAGCCCCAGCATTTT	TRBJ1-5	TRBV7-2	-	-
CASRNRGKGMNTEAFF	TGTGCCAGCAGGAACAGGGGGAAGGGGATGAACACTGAAGCTTTCTTT	TRBJ1-1	TRBV5-6	-	TRBD1
CASSPLGSGNTIYF	TGCGCCAGCAGCCCCTTGGGGTCTGGAAACACCATATATTTT	TRBJ1-3	TRBV4-1	-	-
CASSLVGGEETQYF	TGTGCCAGCAGCTTAGTCGGCGGCGAGGAGACCCAGTACTTC	TRBJ2-5	TRBV7-9	few	-
CASSLRTGNPYEQYF	TGTGCCAGCAGTCTCCGGACAGGGAACCCCTACGAGCAGTACTTC	TRBJ2-7	TRBV28	-	TRBD1
CATWEADTQYF	TGTGCCACCTGGGAGGCAGATACGCAGTATTTT	TRBJ2-3	TRBV5-4	-	-
CASSLPSASSNEQFF	TGTGCCAGCAGCTTACCTTCGGCCTCGAGCAATGAGCAGTTCTTC	TRBJ2-1	TRBV7-3	-	-
CASSFFAAQGPTGELFF	TGTGCCAGCAGTTTCTTCGCTGCACAGGGTCCCACCGGGGAGCTGTTTTTT	TRBJ2-2	TRBV27	-	-
CASSLAGLKNTEAFF	TGCGCCAGCAGCTTGGCCGGGCTGAAGAACACTGAAGCTTTCTTT	TRBJ1-1	TRBV5-1	-	-
CASTQDTGYKNEQYF	TGTGCCAGCACCCAAGATACAGGGTACAAGAACGAGCAGTACTTC	TRBJ2-7	TRBV6-1	-	-
CATRSPRETQYF	TGTGCCACCCGATCACCTAGGGAGACCCAGTACTTC	TRBJ2-5	TRBV27	-	-
CASNYLAGSYEQYF	TGTGCCAGCAACTACCTAGCGGGGTCCTACGAGCAGTACTTC	TRBJ2-7	TRBV5-5	-	TRBD2
CATSRDRVGGRTFF	TGTGCCACCAGCAGAGATCGTGTCGGAGGCAGAACTTTCTTT	TRBJ1-1	TRBV15	-	-
CASTLRLANRHSTDTQYF	TGTGCCAGCACTCTACGACTAGCCAACCGTCATAGCACAGATACGCAGTATTTT	TRBJ2-3	TRBV2	few	TRBD2
CASSPGTGNQPQHF	TGTGCCAGCAGCCCCGGGACAGGGAATCAGCCCCAGCATTTT	TRBJ1-5	TRBV5-6	few	TRBD1